This T cell receptor beta chain was identified in a study of T cell responses to AZD1222 COVID-19 vaccine. The CDR3 consists of 14 residues. CDR1 and CDR2 (germline): SGHAT, FQDESV (reference sequence). J lost 10 bases, V lost 5 bases, and 9 bases had no gene match. Assay: immunoSEQ multiplex PCR; the TCRdb copy retains only in-frame clones and omits some. The sample gives some 69,000 clones, about four fifths of which show up once; about 14% is in the top ten. This receptor was obtained from an adult who received the AZD1222 COVID-19 vaccine. Sample: peripheral blood, taken 28 days after the second AZD1222 dose. The chain uses TRBV11-1 and TRBJ2-1; 9 bases fit TRBD2. For the CDR3, the DNA is TGTGCCAGCAGCGGGCGCTTGGCGGGGGGGGAGCAGTTCTTC. Translating gives CASSGRLAGGEQFF.